The 18 T cell receptor beta chains reported below all come from one sample, sequenced in a study of blood T cell repertoires in COVID-19. Clones were read by immunoSEQ multiplex PCR, and TCRdb kept only the in-frame ones, dropping some. The data contain approximately 33,000 clones, approximately 86% of them seen just once; the ten biggest clones take up around 20%. Input material: peripheral blood. Source of these receptors: a man in his 70s with acute or convalescent COVID-19.

The chain is built from TRBV18 and TRBJ2-7; D uncertain. The germline V gene has CDR1 KGHSH and CDR2 LQKENI. V was pared by 3 bases and J by 3 bases, with 12 bases between. The CDR3 runs 14 residues. Here the CDR3 reads CASSPGDGDYEQYF. CDR3 nucleotide sequence: TGTGCCAGCTCACCTGGAGACGGCGACTACGAGCAGTACTTC.

This chain uses TRBV7-9 with TRBJ1-3; D is perhaps TRBD1 (5 bases). Germline CDR1 SEHNR, CDR2 FQNEAQ (reference sequence). Deletions cut 6 bases from V and 0 bases from J, with 18 bases between. There are 17 residues in the CDR3. DNA for the CDR3: TGTGCCAGCAGGTCTCTGACAGCCTTCTTCTCTGGAAACACCATATATTTT. Amino acid sequence: CASRSLTAFFSGNTIYF.

The chain employs TRBV7-3 and TRBJ2-3; 15 bases are a match to TRBD2. From germline, CDR1 is SGHTA and CDR2 FQGTGA. The junction had 9 bases not matched to a gene; V was cut back by 5 bases and J by 6 bases. This CDR3 has 17 amino acids. The CDR3 sequence is CASSPGLAGGSTDTQYF. CDR3 nucleotides: TGTGCCAGCAGCCCGGGACTAGCGGGAGGCTCCACGGATACGCAGTATTTT.

This sequence joins TRBV7-8 and TRBJ2-5; 7 nucleotides agree with TRBD2. The CDR3 spans 14 residues. Per germline, CDR1 SGHVS and CDR2 FQNEAQ. The V segment lost 5 bases and the J segment 5 bases; nucleotides outside the gene matches: 8. The chain's CDR3 is CASSVLATGETQYF. CDR3 nucleotides: TGTGCCAGCAGCGTACTAGCGACGGGGGAGACCCAGTACTTC.

The CDR3 is CASSFQGAGYQPQHF. The CDR3 DNA reads as TGTGCCAGCAGTTTTCAGGGGGCGGGTTATCAGCCCCAGCATTTT. The rearrangement uses TRBV28 and TRBJ1-5; TRBD1 matches 8 bases. V lost 3 bases, J lost 5 bases, and 6 bases stayed unmatched. Germline CDR1 is MDHEN and CDR2 is SYDVKM. CDR3 length equals 15 residues.

The chain is built from TRBV5-4 and TRBJ2-1, with 9 nucleotides matching TRBD2. From germline, CDR1 is SGHNT and CDR2 YYREEE (reference sequence). The trim removed 4 bases at V and 6 bases at J, leaving 8 bases unmatched. The CDR3 totals 15 residues. CDR3 residues: CASSLVAGGPNEQFF. The CDR3 nucleotides are TGTGCCAGCAGCCTAGTGGCGGGAGGGCCCAATGAGCAGTTCTTC.

The chain carries TRBV9 and TRBJ1-1; no clear D. Germline CDR1 reads SGDLS; CDR2 reads YYNGEE. V was cut by 1 base and J by 4 bases, with 14 bases left in between. CDR3 length: 15 amino acids. DNA of the CDR3: TGTGCCAGCAGCGTAAGCCTAGACCCCAGCACTGAAGCTTTCTTT. Protein product: CASSVSLDPSTEAFF.

This clone appeared a few times. The rearrangement links TRBV19 to TRBJ1-5; D is ambiguous. Germline V lookup: CDR1 LNHDA, CDR2 SQIVND (reference sequence). Trimming stripped 3 bases from V and 0 bases from J, with 6 bases between. This CDR3 is built from 14 residues. Here the CDR3 reads CASSIRSSNQPQHF. The CDR3 DNA follows: TGTGCCAGTAGTATTCGGAGTAGCAATCAGCCCCAGCATTTT.

The genes are TRBV11-1 and TRBJ2-5, with D possibly matching TRBD2 (6 bases). The CDR3 is made up of 15 amino acids. Germline-derived CDR1 and CDR2 are SGHAT and FQDESV (reference sequence). Trimming pared 5 bases from V and 0 bases from J, leaving 13 bases between. CDR3 sequence reads: CASSPPGRDQETQYF. The CDR3 DNA reads TGTGCCAGCAGCCCACCCGGGAGAGACCAAGAGACCCAGTACTTC.

This chain connects TRBV19 to TRBJ2-5; D call uncertain. The V gene's germline CDR1 is LNHDA and CDR2 SQIVND (reference sequence). The CDR3 contains 14 residues. V was cut by 4 bases and J by 5 bases, with 14 bases left in between. CDR3 nucleotides: TGTGCCAGTAGTACCGACTCTGGCGTGGAGACCCAGTACTTC. It yields the protein CASSTDSGVETQYF.

The rearrangement uses TRBV24-1 and TRBJ2-3, with a weak D call TRBD1 (5 bases). The CDR3 has 12 residues. Deletions cut 4 bases from V and 7 bases from J, with 8 bases between. Germline CDR1 reads KGHDR; CDR2 reads SFDVKD. The CDR3: CATSEAGNTQYF. In DNA form, the CDR3 reads TGTGCCACCAGTGAGGCAGGGAATACGCAGTATTTT.

This chain connects TRBV11-3 to TRBJ2-2, with D maybe TRBD1 (6 bases). With 3 bases removed from V and 6 bases from J, the gap between germline ends came to 11 bases. Germline values: CDR1 SGHNT, CDR2 YENEEA. The CDR3 sequence is 14 residues long. The CDR3 region is CASSLGHFPGELFF. Written as DNA, the CDR3 is TGTGCCAGCAGCTTGGGACATTTCCCCGGGGAGCTGTTTTTT.

The chain carries TRBV20-1 and TRBJ2-3, with D possibly TRBD1 on 5 matching bases. V was trimmed by 3 bases and J by 3 bases, leaving 13 bases between them. This CDR3 region has 14 residues. Germline CDR1 reads DFQATT; CDR2 reads SNEGSKA (reference sequence). The CDR3 protein is CSASWRQGTDTQYF. For the CDR3, the DNA is TGCAGTGCTAGTTGGCGGCAGGGAACAGATACGCAGTATTTT.

The DNA of the CDR3 is TGTGCCAGCAGCTTTAGTACAGGGGGCATGAATGAAAAACTGTTTTTT. Translating gives CASSFSTGGMNEKLFF. The chain couples TRBV28 to TRBJ1-4, with 9 bases aligning to TRBD1. The V gene's germline CDR1 is MDHEN and CDR2 SYDVKM. The CDR3 is 16 residues long. V shed 6 bases, J shed 5 bases, and the junction held 10 bases outside the gene matches.

The DNA for the CDR3 is TGCGCCAGCAGCCAATTTACAGGCTACGAGCAGTACTTC. Amino acid sequence: CASSQFTGYEQYF. The V and J genes are TRBV4-3 and TRBJ2-7; TRBD1 might be the D (5 bases). The V and J ends lost 2 bases and 3 bases respectively, with 8 bases between them. Germline CDR1 LGHNA, CDR2 YSLEER. The CDR3 has 13 amino acids.

The chain carries TRBV27 and TRBJ2-4; 8 nucleotides line up with TRBD1. Germline values: CDR1 MNHEY, CDR2 SMNVEV (reference sequence). The length of the CDR3 is 16 residues. J lost 1 base, V lost 5 bases, and 7 bases had no gene match. CDR3 amino acids: CASSLDRARAKNIQYF. The DNA for the CDR3 is TGTGCCAGCAGTCTGGACAGGGCGCGGGCCAAAAACATTCAGTACTTC.

The CDR3 reads CSASGGGATNYGYTF. CDR3 bases: TGCAGTGCTAGTGGAGGGGGCGCCACTAACTATGGCTACACCTTC. The rearrangement uses TRBV20-1 and TRBJ1-2; 7 nucleotides agree with TRBD1. CDR3 size: 15 residues. CDR1 is DFQATT, CDR2 SNEGSKA, per germline (reference sequence). V lost 3 bases, J lost 0 bases, and 7 bases stayed unmatched.

CDR3 region: CSASSPGNEKLFF. DNA of the CDR3: TGCAGTGCTAGTTCCCCAGGGAATGAAAAACTGTTTTTT. This chain links TRBV20-1 with TRBJ1-4; tentative D call: TRBD1 (5 bases). Trimming took off 3 bases at V and 5 bases at J, with 10 bases between the two ends. CDR3 size: 13 residues. The germline V gene encodes CDR1 DFQATT and CDR2 SNEGSKA (reference sequence).